The clone carrying this TCR beta chain has just one count. Its antigen is not known. Using about 190 ng DNA, approximately 30,000 T cell genomes, the sorted-subset replicate PCRs were run. TCRdb's table, derived via immunoSEQ multiplex PCR, lists solely in-frame clones and lacks some. The sample has about 1.5 million clones, 98% seen once. The CDR3 has 12 amino acids. The V end was cut by 8 bases, the J end by 5 bases, with 12 bases between. Germline values: CDR1 SNHLY, CDR2 FYNNEI. These data originate in a study of shared clonotypes between healthy human individuals. Both subsets, CD45RA+ naive and CD45RA-negative memory, were split from the CD4+ cells. Study-level points and caveats: Investigators expected sequencing depth to affect clonotype sharing among donors. Incompleteness in sorted-subset sequencing, despite large depth, was shown by rarefaction.

J is TRBJ2-5 and V is TRBV2; D not resolved. The TCR was taken from a man under 40 in good health. Sequenced input: naive CD4+ T cells sorted from blood. Sample subset: CD45RA+ positively selected. The CDR3 spells CASGGTRETQYF. In nucleotides, the CDR3 is TGTGCCAGCGGCGGTACCCGGGAGACCCAGTACTTC.